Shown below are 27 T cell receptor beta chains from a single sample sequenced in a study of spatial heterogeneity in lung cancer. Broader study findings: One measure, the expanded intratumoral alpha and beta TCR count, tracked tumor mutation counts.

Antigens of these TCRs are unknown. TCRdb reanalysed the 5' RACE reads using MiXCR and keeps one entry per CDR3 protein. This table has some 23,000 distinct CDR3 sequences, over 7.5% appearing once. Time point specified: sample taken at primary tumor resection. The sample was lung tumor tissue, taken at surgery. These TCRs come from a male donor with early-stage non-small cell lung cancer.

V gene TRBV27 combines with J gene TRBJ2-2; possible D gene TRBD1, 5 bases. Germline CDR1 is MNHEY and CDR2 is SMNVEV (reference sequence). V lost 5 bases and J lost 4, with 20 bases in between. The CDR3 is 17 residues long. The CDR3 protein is CASSRTTGPSGTGELFF. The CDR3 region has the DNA TGTGCCAGCAGTCGTACAACAGGCCCCTCTGGCACCGGGGAGCTGTTTTTT.

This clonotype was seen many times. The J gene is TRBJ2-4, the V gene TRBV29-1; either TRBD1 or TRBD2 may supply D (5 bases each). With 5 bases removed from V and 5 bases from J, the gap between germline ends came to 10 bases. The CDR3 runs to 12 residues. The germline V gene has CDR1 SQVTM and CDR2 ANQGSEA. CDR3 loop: CSVFEGQNIQYF. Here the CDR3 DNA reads TGCAGCGTTTTTGAGGGACAAAACATTCAGTACTTC.

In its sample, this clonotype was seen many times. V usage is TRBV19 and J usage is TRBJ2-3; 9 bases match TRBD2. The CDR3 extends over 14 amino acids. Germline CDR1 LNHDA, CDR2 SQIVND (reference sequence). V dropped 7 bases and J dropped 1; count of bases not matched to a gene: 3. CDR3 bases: TGTGCCAGTAAACGCGGGGGGGGCACAGATACGCAGTATTTT. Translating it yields CASKRGGGTDTQYF.

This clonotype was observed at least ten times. CDR3 sequence reads: CASSLGWGSPYEQYF. CDR3 nucleotides: TGTGCCAGCAGTTTAGGCTGGGGCTCTCCCTACGAGCAGTACTTC. The rearrangement uses TRBV12-3 or TRBV12-4 and TRBJ2-7, with D possibly being TRBD1 (5 bases). CDR3 length: 15 residues. Trimming removed 1 base from V and 2 bases from J, with 12 bases in between.

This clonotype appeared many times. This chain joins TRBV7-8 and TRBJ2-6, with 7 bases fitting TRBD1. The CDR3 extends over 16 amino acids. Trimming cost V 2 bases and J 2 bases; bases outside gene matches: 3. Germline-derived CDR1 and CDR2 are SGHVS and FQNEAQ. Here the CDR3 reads CASSLQGVAGANVLTF. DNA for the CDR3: TGTGCCAGCAGCTTACAGGGGGTGGCTGGGGCCAACGTCCTGACTTTC.

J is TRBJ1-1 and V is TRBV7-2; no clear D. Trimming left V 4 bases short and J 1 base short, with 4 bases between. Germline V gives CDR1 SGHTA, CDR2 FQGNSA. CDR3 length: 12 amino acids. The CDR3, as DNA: TGTGCCAGCAGCTCGAAGAACACTGAAGCTTTCTTT. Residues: CASSSKNTEAFF. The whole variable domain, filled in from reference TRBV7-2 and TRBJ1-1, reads GAGVSQSPSNKVTEKGKDVELRCDPISGHTALYWYRQSLGQGLEFLIYFQGNSAPDKSGLPSDRFSAERTGGSVSTLTIQRTQQEDSAVYLCASSSKNTEAFFGQGTRLTVV.

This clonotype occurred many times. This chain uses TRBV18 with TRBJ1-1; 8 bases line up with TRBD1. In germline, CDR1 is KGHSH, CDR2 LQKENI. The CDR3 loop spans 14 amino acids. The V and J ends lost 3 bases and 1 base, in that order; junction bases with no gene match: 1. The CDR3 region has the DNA TGTGCCAGCTCACCGGGACAGGCGAACACTGAAGCTTTCTTT. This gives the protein CASSPGQANTEAFF.

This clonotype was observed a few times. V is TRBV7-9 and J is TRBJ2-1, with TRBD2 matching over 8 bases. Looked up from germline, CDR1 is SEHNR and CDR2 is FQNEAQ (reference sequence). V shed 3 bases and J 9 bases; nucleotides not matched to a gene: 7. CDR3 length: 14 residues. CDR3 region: CASSLGAGDSEQFF. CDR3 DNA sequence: TGTGCCAGCAGCTTGGGAGCGGGAGATTCTGAGCAGTTCTTC.

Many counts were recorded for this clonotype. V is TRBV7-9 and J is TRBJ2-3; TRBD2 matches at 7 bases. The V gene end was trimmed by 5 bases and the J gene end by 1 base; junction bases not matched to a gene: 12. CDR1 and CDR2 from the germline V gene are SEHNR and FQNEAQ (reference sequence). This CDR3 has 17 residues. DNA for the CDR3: TGTGCCAGCAGCGATAGCCTGACTAGCTTCCGCACAGATACGCAGTATTTT. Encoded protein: CASSDSLTSFRTDTQYF. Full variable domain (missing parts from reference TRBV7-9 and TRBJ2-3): DTGVSQNPRHKITKRGQNVTFRCDPISEHNRLYWYRQTLGQGPEFLTYFQNEAQLEKSRLLSDRFSAERPKGSFSTLEIQRTEQGDSAMYLCASSDSLTSFRTDTQYFGPGTRLTVL.

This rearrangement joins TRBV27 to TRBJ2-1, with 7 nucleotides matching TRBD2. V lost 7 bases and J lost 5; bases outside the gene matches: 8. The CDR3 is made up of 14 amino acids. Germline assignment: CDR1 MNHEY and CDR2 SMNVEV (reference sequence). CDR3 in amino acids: CASTAAGVHNEQFF. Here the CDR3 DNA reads TGTGCCAGCACGGCTGCGGGAGTCCACAATGAGCAGTTCTTC.

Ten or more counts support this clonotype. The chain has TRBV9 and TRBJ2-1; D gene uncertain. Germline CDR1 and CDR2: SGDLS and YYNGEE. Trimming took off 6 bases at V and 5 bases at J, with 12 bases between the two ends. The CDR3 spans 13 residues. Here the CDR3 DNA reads TGTGCCAGCAACCCCACAGAAAACAATGAGCAGTTCTTC. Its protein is CASNPTENNEQFF.

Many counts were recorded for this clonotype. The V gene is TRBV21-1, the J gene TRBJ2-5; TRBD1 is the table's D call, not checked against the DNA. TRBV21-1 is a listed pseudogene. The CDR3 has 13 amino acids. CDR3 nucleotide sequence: TGTGCCAGCGGCAGGGGGGGTACACAGACCCAGTACTTC. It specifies CASGRGGTQTQYF.

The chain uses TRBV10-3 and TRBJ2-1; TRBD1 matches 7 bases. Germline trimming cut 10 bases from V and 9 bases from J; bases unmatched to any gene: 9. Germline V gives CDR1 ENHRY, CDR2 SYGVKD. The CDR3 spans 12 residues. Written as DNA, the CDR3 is TGTGCCACAGAGACAGGGTCGGGTGAGCAGTTCTTC. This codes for CATETGSGEQFF.

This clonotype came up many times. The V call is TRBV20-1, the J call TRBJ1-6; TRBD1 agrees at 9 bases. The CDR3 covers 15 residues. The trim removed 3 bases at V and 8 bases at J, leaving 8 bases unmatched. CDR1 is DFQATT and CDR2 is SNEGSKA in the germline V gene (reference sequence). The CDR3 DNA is TGCAGTGCTAGCCCCGGGACAGGGTTTGATTCACCCCTCCACTTT. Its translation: CSASPGTGFDSPLHF.

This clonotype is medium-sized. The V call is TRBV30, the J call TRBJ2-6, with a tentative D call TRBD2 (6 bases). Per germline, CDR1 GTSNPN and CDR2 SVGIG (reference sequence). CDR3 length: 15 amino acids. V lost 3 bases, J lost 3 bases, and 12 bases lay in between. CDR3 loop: CAWRPGGNGANVLTF. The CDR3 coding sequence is TGTGCCTGGAGGCCCGGAGGGAATGGGGCCAACGTCCTGACTTTC.

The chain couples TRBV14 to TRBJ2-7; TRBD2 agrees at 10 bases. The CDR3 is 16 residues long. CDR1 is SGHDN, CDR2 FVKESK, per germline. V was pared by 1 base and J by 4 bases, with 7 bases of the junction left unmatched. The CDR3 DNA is TGTGCCAGCAGCCAAGTGGGGAGTAGCGGGAGGTACGAGCAGTACTTC. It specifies CASSQVGSSGRYEQYF.

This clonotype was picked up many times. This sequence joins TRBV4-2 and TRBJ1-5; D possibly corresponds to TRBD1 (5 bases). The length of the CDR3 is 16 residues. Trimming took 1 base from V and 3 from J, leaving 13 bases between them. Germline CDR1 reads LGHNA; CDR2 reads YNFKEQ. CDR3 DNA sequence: TGTGCCAGCAGCCAAGGTTCGACAGTGCTCAATCAGCCCCAGCATTTT. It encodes CASSQGSTVLNQPQHF.

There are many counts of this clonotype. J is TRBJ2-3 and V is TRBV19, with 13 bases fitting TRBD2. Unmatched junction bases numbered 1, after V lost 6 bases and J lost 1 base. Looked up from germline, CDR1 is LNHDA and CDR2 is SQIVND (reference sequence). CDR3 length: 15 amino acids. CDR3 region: CASRGLAGRTDTQYF. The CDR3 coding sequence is TGTGCCAGTAGGGGACTAGCGGGACGCACAGATACGCAGTATTTT.

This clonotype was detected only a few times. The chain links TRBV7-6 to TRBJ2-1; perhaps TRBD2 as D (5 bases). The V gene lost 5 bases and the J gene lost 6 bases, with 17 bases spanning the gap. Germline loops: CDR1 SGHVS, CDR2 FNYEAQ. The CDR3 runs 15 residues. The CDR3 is CASSPDRTRRNEQFF. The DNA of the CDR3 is TGTGCCAGCAGCCCGGATCGGACTCGACGCAATGAGCAGTTCTTC.

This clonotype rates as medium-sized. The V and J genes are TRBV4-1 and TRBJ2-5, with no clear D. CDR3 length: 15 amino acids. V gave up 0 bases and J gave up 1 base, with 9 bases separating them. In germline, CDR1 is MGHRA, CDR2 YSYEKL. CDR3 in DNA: TGCGCCAGCAGCCAAGAGGCCTATGGCCAAGAGACCCAGTACTTC. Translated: CASSQEAYGQETQYF.

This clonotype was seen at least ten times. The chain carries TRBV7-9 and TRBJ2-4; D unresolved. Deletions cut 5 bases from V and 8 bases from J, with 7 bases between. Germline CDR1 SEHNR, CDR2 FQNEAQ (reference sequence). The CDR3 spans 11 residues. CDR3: CASSPTDIQYF. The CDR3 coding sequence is TGTGCCAGCAGCCCTACTGACATTCAGTACTTC.

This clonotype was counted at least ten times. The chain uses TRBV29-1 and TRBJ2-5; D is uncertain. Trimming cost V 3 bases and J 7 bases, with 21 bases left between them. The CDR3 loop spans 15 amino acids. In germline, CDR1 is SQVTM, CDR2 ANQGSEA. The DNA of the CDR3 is TGCAGCGTTGAGGCCAGGCCTACGAGTCCGGGGACCCAGTACTTC. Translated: CSVEARPTSPGTQYF.

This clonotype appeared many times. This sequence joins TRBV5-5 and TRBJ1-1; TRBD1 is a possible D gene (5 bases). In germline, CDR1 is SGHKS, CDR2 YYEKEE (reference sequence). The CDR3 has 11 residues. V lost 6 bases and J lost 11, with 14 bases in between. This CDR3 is CASTFGTVAFF. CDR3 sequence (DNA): TGTGCCAGCACTTTCGGGACGGTCGCTTTCTTT.

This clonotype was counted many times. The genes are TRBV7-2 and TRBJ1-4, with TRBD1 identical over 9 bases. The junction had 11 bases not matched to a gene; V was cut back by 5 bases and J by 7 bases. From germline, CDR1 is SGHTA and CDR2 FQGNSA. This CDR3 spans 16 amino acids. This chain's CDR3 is CASSPWTGEGSEKLFF. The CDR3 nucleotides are TGTGCCAGCAGCCCGTGGACAGGGGAGGGTAGTGAAAAACTGTTTTTT.

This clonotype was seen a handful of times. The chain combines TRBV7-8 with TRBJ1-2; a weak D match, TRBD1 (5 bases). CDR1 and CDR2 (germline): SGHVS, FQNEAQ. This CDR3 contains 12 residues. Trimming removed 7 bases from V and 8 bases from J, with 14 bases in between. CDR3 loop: CASKALGGGYTF. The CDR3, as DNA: TGTGCCAGCAAAGCTTTGGGGGGAGGCTACACCTTC.

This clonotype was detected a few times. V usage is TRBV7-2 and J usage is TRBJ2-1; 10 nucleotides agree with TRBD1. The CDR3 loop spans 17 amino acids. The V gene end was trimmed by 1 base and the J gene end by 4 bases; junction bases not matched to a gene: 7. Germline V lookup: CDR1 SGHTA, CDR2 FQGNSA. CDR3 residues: CASSLGLRDRGYNEQFF. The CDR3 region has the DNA TGTGCCAGCAGCTTAGGACTCCGGGACAGGGGTTACAATGAGCAGTTCTTC.

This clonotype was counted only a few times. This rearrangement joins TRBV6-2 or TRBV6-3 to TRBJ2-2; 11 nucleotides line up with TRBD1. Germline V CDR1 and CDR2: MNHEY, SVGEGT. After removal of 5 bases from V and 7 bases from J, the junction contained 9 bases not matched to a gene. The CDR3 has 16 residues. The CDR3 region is CASSPEGQGAVGELFF. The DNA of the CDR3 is TGTGCCAGCAGTCCAGAAGGACAGGGGGCGGTCGGGGAGCTGTTTTTT.